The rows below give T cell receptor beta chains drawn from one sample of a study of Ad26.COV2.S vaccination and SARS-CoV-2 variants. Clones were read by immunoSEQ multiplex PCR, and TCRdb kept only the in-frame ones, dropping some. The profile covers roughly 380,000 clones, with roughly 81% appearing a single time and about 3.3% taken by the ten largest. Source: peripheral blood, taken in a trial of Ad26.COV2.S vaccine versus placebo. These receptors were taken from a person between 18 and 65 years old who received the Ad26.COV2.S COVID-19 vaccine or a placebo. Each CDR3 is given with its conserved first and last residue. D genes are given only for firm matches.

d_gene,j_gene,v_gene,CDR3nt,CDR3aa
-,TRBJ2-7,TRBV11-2,TGTGCCAGCAGCTTAGATCGAAACGAGCAGTACTTC,CASSLDRNEQYF
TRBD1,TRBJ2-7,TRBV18,TGTGCCAGCTCACGGGACAGGTACGAGCAGTACTTC,CASSRDRYEQYF
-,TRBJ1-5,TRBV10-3,TGTGCCATCGGAGAAGGGGGAGGCAATCAGCCCCAGCATTTT,CAIGEGGGNQPQHF
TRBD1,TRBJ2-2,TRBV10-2,TGCGCCAGCAGTGCCAGGGGGACCGGGGAGCTGTTTTTT,CASSARGTGELFF
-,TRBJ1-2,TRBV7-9,TGTGCCAGCAGCTTAGAAGGGTATGGCTACACCTTC,CASSLEGYGYTF
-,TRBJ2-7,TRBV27,TGTGCCAGCAGTTTTAGTCAGGGCCCCTACGAGCAGTACTTC,CASSFSQGPYEQYF
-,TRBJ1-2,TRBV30,TGTGCCTGGAGCGATGAAAGAGGACAGCACTATGGCTACACCTTC,CAWSDERGQHYGYTF
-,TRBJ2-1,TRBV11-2,TGTGCCAGCAGCCTCAATGACTACAATGAGCAGTTCTTC,CASSLNDYNEQFF
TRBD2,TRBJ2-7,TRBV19,TGTGCCAGTAGTAAGGTAGCGGGACTCTCCTACGAGCAGTACTTC,CASSKVAGLSYEQYF
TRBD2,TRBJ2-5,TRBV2,TGTGCCAGCAGTGGAGATCGGGGGGGTGAGACCCAGTACTTC,CASSGDRGGETQYF
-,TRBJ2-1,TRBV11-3,TGTGCCAGCAGCCCCAGCTCCTACAATGAGCAGTTCTTC,CASSPSSYNEQFF
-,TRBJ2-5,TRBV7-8,TGTGCCAGCAGCCCCGGCATGACTGGTGGTGCGGAGACCCAGTACTTC,CASSPGMTGGAETQYF